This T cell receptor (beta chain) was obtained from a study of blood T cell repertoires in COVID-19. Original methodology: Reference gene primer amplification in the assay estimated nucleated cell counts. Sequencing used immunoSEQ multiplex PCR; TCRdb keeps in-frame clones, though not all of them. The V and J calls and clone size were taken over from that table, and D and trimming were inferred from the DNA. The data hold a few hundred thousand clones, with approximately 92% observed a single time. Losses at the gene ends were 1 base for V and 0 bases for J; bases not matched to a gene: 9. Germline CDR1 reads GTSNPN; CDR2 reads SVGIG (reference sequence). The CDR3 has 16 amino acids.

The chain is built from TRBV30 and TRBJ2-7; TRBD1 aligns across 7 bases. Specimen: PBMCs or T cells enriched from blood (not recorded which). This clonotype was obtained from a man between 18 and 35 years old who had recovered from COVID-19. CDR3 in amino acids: CAWSASDRDFSYEQYF. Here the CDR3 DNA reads TGTGCCTGGAGTGCTTCCGACAGGGATTTCTCCTACGAGCAGTACTTC. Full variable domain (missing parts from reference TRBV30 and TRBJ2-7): SQTIHQWPATLVQPVGSPLSLECTVEGTSNPNLYWYRQAAGRGLQLLFYSVGIGQISSEVPQNLSASRPQDRQFILSSKKLLLSDSGFYLCAWSASDRDFSYEQYFGPGTRLTVT.